Below are 29 T cell receptor beta chains sequenced from a single sample in a study of post-analysis software for immune sequencing data. Whole-study results and caveats: With TRBV5-6, TRBV5-1 and TRBV20-1 included, about five TRBV segments were more frequent in patients than in controls.

Their antigen targets remain unknown. The TCR beta cDNA libraries contained unique molecular identifiers. TCRdb processed the PCR reads anew with MiXCR; each CDR3 protein has one entry. The sample holds about 500,000 distinct CDR3 sequences, 40% to 55% seen once. The sample was blood. The receptors originated from a girl aged 10-17 years with multiple sclerosis.

A few counts support this clonotype. Here the CDR3 reads CATSRDRIGVGETQYF. Written as DNA, the CDR3 is TGTGCCACCAGCAGAGATAGGATAGGGGTCGGGGAGACCCAGTACTTC. The chain joins TRBV15 to TRBJ2-5, with TRBD1 as a possible D gene (5 bases). The CDR3 runs to 16 residues. Germline V gives CDR1 LNHNV, CDR2 YYDKDF (reference sequence). The V gene lost 0 bases and the J gene lost 5 bases, with 16 bases spanning the gap.

The rearrangement joins TRBV4-3 to TRBJ2-3; 12 nucleotides align to TRBD2. The CDR3 length is 16 residues. Losses at the gene ends were 0 bases for V and 8 bases for J; bases not matched to a gene: 6. Germline V gives CDR1 LGHNA, CDR2 YSLEER. CDR3 loop: CASSQERTSGIGTQYF. The DNA of the CDR3 is TGCGCCAGCAGCCAAGAACGGACTAGCGGGATAGGTACGCAGTATTTT.

The chain employs TRBV20-1 and TRBJ1-5, with TRBD1 identical over 7 bases. CDR3 length equals 14 residues. CDR1 and CDR2 from the germline V gene are DFQATT and SNEGSKA (reference sequence). V lost 0 bases to trimming and J lost 7 bases; unmatched junction nucleotides: 6. The CDR3 coding sequence is TGCAGTGCTAGAGACGGGACAGCGAGACAGCCCCAGCATTTT. Its protein product is CSARDGTARQPQHF.

This clonotype was picked up a small number of times. The chain employs TRBV12-3 or TRBV12-4 and TRBJ2-6; D remains ambiguous. V was clipped by 2 bases and J by 0 bases, with 5 bases between them. CDR3 length equals 15 residues. The DNA of the CDR3 is TGTGCCAGCAGTTTATACCTCTCTGGGGCCAACGTCCTGACTTTC. Encoded protein: CASSLYLSGANVLTF.

This clonotype was found a few times. The chain recombines TRBV7-2 with TRBJ1-2, with TRBD1 matching 7 bases. Looked up from germline, CDR1 is SGHTA and CDR2 is FQGNSA. Trimming cost V 3 bases and J 3 bases; bases outside gene matches: 4. The CDR3 runs 14 residues. CDR3 DNA: TGTGCCAGCAGCTTTAGACAGGGCGACTATGGCTACACCTTC. Residues: CASSFRQGDYGYTF.

V usage is TRBV28 and J usage is TRBJ2-4; possibly TRBD1 for D (6 bases). The germline gives CDR1 MDHEN, CDR2 SYDVKM. This CDR3 spans 21 amino acids. The V gene lost 2 bases and the J gene lost 0 bases, with 26 bases spanning the gap. CDR3 amino acids: CASSLNRVNFLAGIAKNIQYF. DNA of the CDR3: TGTGCCAGCAGTTTAAACAGGGTAAACTTTCTGGCGGGCATAGCCAAAAACATTCAGTACTTC.

The chain is built from TRBV5-1 and TRBJ1-5; the D gene is possibly TRBD1 (5 bases). CDR1 is SGHRS, CDR2 YFSETQ, per germline. The CDR3 loop spans 15 amino acids. Trimming took off 8 bases at V and 0 bases at J, with 15 bases between the two ends. The CDR3 DNA is TGCGCCAGAGCAAAACAGGTGTATAGCAATCAGCCCCAGCATTTT. It translates to CARAKQVYSNQPQHF.

This clonotype was observed once. The chain employs TRBV20-1 and TRBJ2-4; TRBD1 is a possible D gene (6 bases). V shed 3 bases and J shed 5 bases, with 14 bases lying between them. The length of the CDR3 is 14 residues. Per germline, CDR1 DFQATT and CDR2 SNEGSKA (reference sequence). CDR3 in amino acids: CSARAYRVQNIQYF. DNA of the CDR3: TGCAGTGCTAGGGCATACAGGGTTCAAAACATTCAGTACTTC.

This clonotype was detected a few times. The junction departs from germline at one end; a sequencing error may be responsible. The chain recombines TRBV28 with TRBJ2-1; 8 positions agree with TRBD1. The CDR3 is made up of 19 amino acids. Germline-derived CDR1 and CDR2 are MDHEN and SYDVKM. CDR3 loop: CTSSLGQGASWGSYNEQFF. The CDR3 nucleotides read TGTACCAGCAGTTTGGGCCAGGGGGCGAGTTGGGGATCCTACAATGAGCAGTTCTTC. Variable domain in full (rest from reference TRBV28 and TRBJ2-1): DVKVTQSSRYLVKRTGEKVFLECVQDMDHENMFWYRQDPGLGLRLIYFSYDVKMKEKGDIPEGYSVSREKKERFSLILESASTNQTSMYLCTSSLGQGASWGSYNEQFFGPGTRLTVL.

This chain links TRBV28 with TRBJ2-4; D not resolved. The last part of the DNA fits TRBJ2-5 better; the J call may be wrong. The CDR3 totals 13 residues. CDR1 is MDHEN and CDR2 is SYDVKM in the germline V gene. The CDR3 region is CASSLGRLETQYF. In DNA, the CDR3 is TGTGCCAGCAGTTTAGGCCGCCTGGAGACCCAGTACTTC.

This clonotype has more than one count but fewer than ten. The J gene is TRBJ2-5, the V gene TRBV18, with D uncertain. Looked up from germline, CDR1 is KGHSH and CDR2 is LQKENI. V dropped 4 bases and J dropped 5 bases, with 8 bases sitting between them. The CDR3 has 12 amino acids. The CDR3 coding sequence is TGTGCCAGCTCACGGGCTTTGGAGACCCAGTACTTC. Protein product: CASSRALETQYF. Variable domain in full (rest from reference TRBV18 and TRBJ2-5): NAGVMQNPRHLVRRRGQEARLRCSPMKGHSHVYWYRQLPEEGLKFMVYLQKENIIDESGMPKERFSAEFPKEGPSILRIQQVVRGDSAAYFCASSRALETQYFGPGTRLLVL.

The chain employs TRBV7-9 and TRBJ1-4; tentatively, D is TRBD1 (5 bases). V lost 2 bases, J lost 0 bases, and 13 bases lay in between. This CDR3 region has 17 residues. The germline V gene encodes CDR1 SEHNR and CDR2 FQNEAQ (reference sequence). The CDR3 spells CASSLLGPLPTNEKLFF. In DNA form, the CDR3 reads TGTGCCAGCAGCTTATTGGGGCCATTACCAACTAATGAAAAACTGTTTTTT.

The chain carries TRBV4-3 and TRBJ2-3, with D perhaps being TRBD1 or TRBD2 (7 bases each). The CDR3 loop spans 18 amino acids. Germline CDR1 and CDR2: LGHNA and YSLEER. V lost 4 bases and J 5 bases, leaving 25 bases between the germline ends. CDR3 sequence reads: CASSLVHGGQGEGDTQYF. The CDR3 region has the DNA TGCGCCAGCAGCCTAGTACACGGGGGGCAGGGGGAAGGAGATACGCAGTATTTT.

CDR3 protein: CASSLSAWLAGADTQYF. For the CDR3, the DNA is TGTGCCAGCAGTTTATCAGCTTGGCTAGCGGGAGCAGATACGCAGTATTTT. V usage is TRBV28 and J usage is TRBJ2-3; 10 bases map to TRBD2. Germline V gene data show CDR1 as MDHEN and CDR2 as SYDVKM. Trimming removed 1 base from V and 4 bases from J; junction bases left unmatched: 8. This CDR3 has 17 amino acids.

The chain couples TRBV12-3 or TRBV12-4 to TRBJ2-5; 7 bases align to TRBD2. The trim removed 5 bases at V and 2 bases at J, leaving 8 bases unmatched. The CDR3 loop spans 15 amino acids. CDR3 amino acids: CASSPGLVRQETQYF. CDR3 nucleotides: TGTGCCAGCAGTCCCGGACTAGTTAGACAAGAGACCCAGTACTTC.

The chain employs TRBV29-1 and TRBJ2-7, with 8 bases that match TRBD1. V lost 3 bases, J lost 7 bases, and 8 bases stayed unmatched. The CDR3 contains 13 residues. Germline loops: CDR1 SQVTM, CDR2 ANQGSEA. The CDR3 sequence: CSVEGTGGLEQYF. For the CDR3, the DNA is TGCAGCGTTGAGGGGACAGGTGGCCTTGAGCAGTACTTC.

This chain uses TRBV27 with TRBJ2-1, with a possible D match to TRBD2 (6 bases). The V and J ends lost 7 bases and 9 bases respectively, with 16 bases between them. Germline loops: CDR1 MNHEY, CDR2 SMNVEV (reference sequence). The CDR3 has 13 amino acids. CDR3 sequence: CASTTTAGIEQFF. The CDR3 nucleotides read TGTGCCAGCACCACTACGGCGGGAATTGAGCAGTTCTTC.

This clonotype was detected only a few times. The V call is TRBV7-2, the J call TRBJ2-3; no clear D gene. The germline CDR1 and CDR2 sequences are SGHTA and FQGNSA. This CDR3 spans 14 amino acids. The V end lost 1 base, the J end lost 4 bases, and 9 bases lay between the germline ends. The chain's CDR3 is CASSLVLVADTQYF. As DNA, the CDR3 is TGTGCCAGCAGCTTAGTTCTAGTCGCAGATACGCAGTATTTT.

V is TRBV9 and J is TRBJ2-1, with 8 bases lining up with TRBD2. The CDR3 covers 15 residues. The J segment lost 7 bases and the V segment lost 4 bases, leaving 10 bases of the junction unmatched. Looked up from germline, CDR1 is SGDLS and CDR2 is YYNGEE. CDR3: CASSQSGREGNEQFF. DNA of the CDR3: TGTGCCAGCAGCCAAAGCGGGAGAGAGGGGAATGAGCAGTTCTTC.

The chain links TRBV2 to TRBJ2-7, with 7 bases lining up with TRBD1. V shed 3 bases, J shed 6 bases, and the junction held 5 bases outside the gene matches. The germline V gene encodes CDR1 SNHLY and CDR2 FYNNEI. The CDR3 loop spans 13 amino acids. CDR3 protein: CASSDDRESEQYF. The CDR3 DNA follows: TGTGCCAGCAGTGACGACAGGGAAAGCGAGCAGTACTTC. The full variable domain, in which reference TRBV2 and TRBJ2-7 provide the parts outside the CDR3, is EPEVTQTPSHQVTQMGQEVILRCVPISNHLYFYWYRQILGQKVEFLVSFYNNEISEKSEIFDDQFSVERPDGSNFTLKIRSTKLEDSAMYFCASSDDRESEQYFGPGTRLTVT.

This chain connects TRBV29-1 to TRBJ2-5, with TRBD2 matching over 11 bases. There are 14 residues in the CDR3. With 5 bases clipped from V and 3 bases from J, the junction kept 5 bases outside the gene matches. The V gene's germline CDR1 is SQVTM and CDR2 ANQGSEA. This chain's CDR3 is CSVKGTSGKETQYF. In DNA form, the CDR3 reads TGCAGCGTTAAAGGGACTAGCGGTAAAGAGACCCAGTACTTC.

Concerning this clonotype: Possible read error: a much larger clone is one base away. This chain uses TRBV7-3 with TRBJ1-2, with TRBD1 as a possible D gene (6 bases). Germline assignment: CDR1 SGHTA and CDR2 FQGTGA. Trimming shortened V by 2 bases and J by 3 bases, and 10 bases separated the two germline ends. This CDR3 comprises 14 residues. The CDR3 DNA reads TGTGCCAGCAGCTTACAGGGGAAAGACTATGGCTACACCTTC. Encoded protein: CASSLQGKDYGYTF.

This sequence joins TRBV10-3 and TRBJ2-4, with a weak D call TRBD2 (5 bases). The J call may be mistaken, given a closer DNA end match to TRBJ2-5. Germline CDR1 and CDR2: ENHRY and SYGVKD. The CDR3 extends over 11 amino acids. DNA of the CDR3: TGTGCCAGCGAGAGCGCGGGGACCCAGTACTTC. It encodes CASESAGTQYF.

The chain has TRBV6-5 and TRBJ1-4; D unclear. V was cut by 4 bases and J by 7 bases, with 16 bases left in between. Per germline, CDR1 MNHEY and CDR2 SVGAGI. The CDR3 totals 15 residues. CDR3 in DNA: TGTGCCAGCAGTTCCCCCAGAGGAGACGGTGAAAAACTGTTTTTT. It encodes CASSSPRGDGEKLFF.

The chain has TRBV20-1 and TRBJ2-7; D is unresolved. Trimming removed 3 bases from V and 1 base from J, with 13 bases in between. CDR1 and CDR2 (germline): DFQATT, SNEGSKA (reference sequence). The CDR3 contains 14 residues. CDR3 nucleotides: TGCAGTGCTAGTCCTTCGGGTAGGTCCTACGAGCAGTACTTC. It translates to CSASPSGRSYEQYF.

This chain links TRBV20-1 with TRBJ2-7; 8 positions agree with TRBD2. With V trimmed by 0 bases and J by 2 bases, 6 bases remained unmatched. The length of the CDR3 is 15 residues. From germline, CDR1 is DFQATT and CDR2 SNEGSKA (reference sequence). CDR3: CSARESGRYTYEQYF. The CDR3 nucleotides are TGCAGTGCTAGAGAGAGCGGGAGATACACCTACGAGCAGTACTTC.

The chain carries TRBV18 and TRBJ1-2; D is undetermined. Germline CDR1 is KGHSH and CDR2 is LQKENI. Trimming removed 2 bases at V and 2 bases at J, with 6 bases between. CDR3 length: 13 amino acids. CDR3 in amino acids: CASSPGENYGYTF. The CDR3 DNA reads TGTGCCAGCTCACCAGGAGAAAACTATGGCTACACCTTC.

This sequence joins TRBV20-1 and TRBJ2-3; D possibly corresponds to TRBD2 (5 bases). Trimming took 4 bases from V and 2 from J, leaving 19 bases between them. In germline, CDR1 is DFQATT, CDR2 SNEGSKA (reference sequence). The length of the CDR3 is 16 residues. The DNA for the CDR3 is TGCAGTGCTATCCGCCCGCGGGCAGGAAACACAGATACGCAGTATTTT. Translation gives CSAIRPRAGNTDTQYF.

V and J are TRBV12-3 or TRBV12-4 and TRBJ2-5; D is unclear. The CDR3 has 13 residues. V was clipped by 3 bases and J by 2 bases, with 7 bases between them. The CDR3 coding sequence is TGTGCCAGCAGTTTCACAAAACAAGAGACCCAGTACTTC. It translates to CASSFTKQETQYF.